This TCR beta chain was captured in a study of shared clonotypes between healthy human individuals. CD8 memory merged CD45RO+ cells and CCR7-negative CD45RA+ TemRA cells into one population. V lost 3 bases, J lost 5 bases, and 2 bases stayed unmatched. Per the germline V gene, CDR1 is SNHLY and CDR2 is FYNNEI. The length of the CDR3 is 14 residues. The repertoire was sequenced with immunoSEQ multiplex PCR; TCRdb's copy has only in-frame clones and lacks some. The sample contains about 96,000 clones, approximately 63% of which appear only once. The origin of this receptor is a man between 25 and 39 years old in good health. The chain combines TRBV2 with TRBJ2-3; 10 bases are shared with TRBD1. Sequenced: memory CD8+ T cells sorted from blood. Subset defined: CD45RO+ cells pooled with CCR7-negative TemRA cells. The DNA of the CDR3 is TGTGCCAGCAGTGATAGGGACAGGGGAGATACGCAGTATTTT. Translating it yields CASSDRDRGDTQYF.